Listed here are 22 T cell receptor beta chains from one sample, sequenced in a study of blood T cells in healthy people across ages. PCR was performed a second time for roughly 7 to 11 cycles using a sample-barcoded 5' primer and a J-beta primer mix. TCRdb called the 5' RACE reads again in MiXCR, with one record for every CDR3 protein. The sample includes about 830,000 distinct CDR3 sequences, approximately 67% seen only once; the top ten take around a quarter. The specimen sequenced was blood. All receptors derive from a man younger than 45 in good health.

The DNA for the CDR3 is TGCGCCAGCAGCCAAGAGGGAGGGGGGATCGACAATGAGCAGTTCTTC. Translated: CASSQEGGGIDNEQFF. This sequence joins TRBV4-1 and TRBJ2-1; D might be TRBD2 (7 bases). The CDR3 extends over 16 amino acids. Germline loops: CDR1 MGHRA, CDR2 YSYEKL. V was cut by 0 bases and J by 5 bases, with 14 bases left in between.

This clonotype appeared a few times. The chain is built from TRBV6-5 and TRBJ2-5; 10 nucleotides agree with TRBD2. V shed 0 bases and J 2 bases; nucleotides not matched to a gene: 15. The germline V gene encodes CDR1 MNHEY and CDR2 SVGAGI. The CDR3 spans 20 residues. The CDR3 reads CASSYSPPGLAGELQETQYF. For the CDR3, the DNA is TGTGCCAGCAGTTACTCCCCGCCCGGTCTAGCGGGGGAACTACAAGAGACCCAGTACTTC.

In this sample, this clonotype turned up a few times. The chain joins TRBV2 to TRBJ2-1; 12 nucleotides match TRBD2. The CDR3 spans 15 residues. The germline V gene has CDR1 SNHLY and CDR2 FYNNEI. V lost 7 bases, J lost 9 bases, and 10 bases stayed unmatched. The CDR3 bases are TGTGCCAGCATTGAGGGGACTAGCGGGCCGGGTGAGCAGTTCTTC. Translated, it gives CASIEGTSGPGEQFF.

The chain carries TRBV11-1 and TRBJ2-5; D gene unclear. Near its end, the DNA agrees better with TRBJ2-7, so the J call may be wrong. Germline V gene data show CDR1 as SGHAT and CDR2 as FQDESV (reference sequence). This CDR3 contains 13 residues. The CDR3: CASIGQGQDEQYF. In DNA, the CDR3 is TGTGCCAGCATCGGCCAAGGGCAAGACGAGCAGTACTTC.

The count of this clonotype is one. The chain combines TRBV4-2 with TRBJ1-2, with D perhaps TRBD1 (6 bases). The CDR3 totals 16 residues. The V gene lost 0 bases and the J gene lost 0 bases, with 11 bases spanning the gap. Germline assignment: CDR1 LGHNA and CDR2 YNFKEQ. CDR3 DNA: TGTGCCAGCAGCCAAGATGGGGCAGGGGCTAACTATGGCTACACCTTC. Its translation is CASSQDGAGANYGYTF.

The V and J genes are TRBV5-5 and TRBJ1-1, with D possibly matching TRBD1 (5 bases). The CDR3 contains 15 residues. Per the germline V gene, CDR1 is SGHKS and CDR2 is YYEKEE (reference sequence). The V end was cut by 1 base, the J end by 2 bases, with 12 bases between. This CDR3 is CASSLYYGANTEAFF. Written as DNA, the CDR3 is TGTGCCAGCAGCTTGTATTACGGGGCCAACACTGAAGCTTTCTTT.

This clonotype has only one observation. The V and J genes are TRBV6-5 and TRBJ2-1, with unresolved D. This CDR3 contains 11 residues. With 5 bases removed from V and 9 bases from J, the gap between germline ends came to 8 bases. CDR1 and CDR2 (germline): MNHEY, SVGAGI. Here the CDR3 DNA reads TGTGCCAGCAGTGGCCGGTTTGAGCAGTTCTTC. Protein sequence: CASSGRFEQFF.

V is TRBV20-1 and J is TRBJ2-1, with D perhaps TRBD1 (5 bases). The CDR3 is made up of 15 amino acids. From germline, CDR1 is DFQATT and CDR2 SNEGSKA (reference sequence). V lost 4 bases, J lost 1 base, and 14 bases lay in between. The CDR3 sequence is CSAKIGARSYNEQFF. For the CDR3, the DNA is TGCAGTGCTAAAATAGGGGCGCGGTCCTACAATGAGCAGTTCTTC.

This chain links TRBV27 with TRBJ2-3; the match to TRBD2 covers 12 bases. The ends lost 5 bases at V and 4 bases at J; junction bases unmatched: 7. The germline CDR1 and CDR2 sequences are MNHEY and SMNVEV (reference sequence). The CDR3 is made up of 16 amino acids. The CDR3 sequence is CASSPLAGGPADTQYF. CDR3 coding DNA: TGTGCCAGCAGTCCCCTAGCGGGGGGGCCGGCAGATACGCAGTATTTT.

The rearrangement uses TRBV7-2 and TRBJ1-1; 8 positions match TRBD1. V lost 4 bases and J lost 1; bases outside the gene matches: 8. There are 16 residues in the CDR3. Germline V gene data show CDR1 as SGHTA and CDR2 as FQGNSA. CDR3 bases: TGTGCCAGCAGCTCGGACAGGGAGACATGGAACACTGAAGCTTTCTTT. This translates into CASSSDRETWNTEAFF.

V usage is TRBV5-5 and J usage is TRBJ1-6; D gene ambiguous. The V gene lost 2 bases and the J gene lost 1 base, with 13 bases spanning the gap. This CDR3 spans 17 amino acids. CDR1 is SGHKS and CDR2 is YYEKEE in the germline V gene (reference sequence). The CDR3 sequence is CASSFQDPQSYNSPLHF. The CDR3 nucleotides are TGTGCCAGCAGCTTCCAAGACCCTCAATCCTATAATTCACCCCTCCACTTT.

Written as DNA, the CDR3 is TGTGCCAGCAGCGTGGGACTGATATACAATGAGCAGTTCTTC. Translating gives CASSVGLIYNEQFF. The genes are TRBV9 and TRBJ2-1; TRBD2 might be the D (6 bases). The V and J ends lost 2 bases and 4 bases respectively, with 10 bases between them. Germline V gene lookup returns CDR1 SGDLS and CDR2 YYNGEE. This CDR3 has 14 residues.

This clonotype was observed a single time. J is TRBJ1-6 and V is TRBV7-9, with D possibly being TRBD1 (6 bases). Trimming removed 3 bases at V and 7 bases at J, with 10 bases between. Germline loops: CDR1 SEHNR, CDR2 FQNEAQ (reference sequence). CDR3 length: 14 amino acids. The CDR3 region is CASSFVQGNSPLHF. For the CDR3, the DNA is TGTGCCAGCAGCTTTGTACAGGGAAATTCACCCCTCCACTTT. Variable domain in full (rest from reference TRBV7-9 and TRBJ1-6): DTGVSQNPRHKITKRGQNVTFRCDPISEHNRLYWYRQTLGQGPEFLTYFQNEAQLEKSRLLSDRFSAERPKGSFSTLEIQRTEQGDSAMYLCASSFVQGNSPLHFGNGTRLTVT.

This clonotype has only a few counts. The chain carries TRBV12-3 or TRBV12-4 and TRBJ2-1, with D perhaps given as TRBD1 or TRBD2 (5 bases each). The V gene lost 6 bases and the J gene lost 7 bases, with 19 bases spanning the gap. This CDR3 region has 15 residues. The DNA of the CDR3 is TGTGCCAGCAGCTCCGAGGGCAGGGTCTTAAATGAGCAGTTCTTC. Protein product: CASSSEGRVLNEQFF.

This clonotype was observed a handful of times. V and J are TRBV20-1 and TRBJ2-5; 8 positions agree with TRBD2. Trimming at V came to 6 bases and at J to 0 bases, leaving 0 bases not matched to a gene. Germline loops: CDR1 DFQATT, CDR2 SNEGSKA (reference sequence). This CDR3 has 12 amino acids. The chain's CDR3 is CSAGLDQETQYF. The CDR3 nucleotides are TGCAGTGCGGGACTAGACCAAGAGACCCAGTACTTC.

The chain has TRBV12-3 or TRBV12-4 and TRBJ2-1; perhaps TRBD2 as D (7 bases). V lost 7 bases and J lost 2, with 15 bases in between. CDR3 size: 15 residues. The CDR3 sequence is CASTEKGGAYNEQFF. The CDR3, as DNA: TGTGCCAGCACCGAAAAGGGGGGGGCCTACAATGAGCAGTTCTTC.

The genes are TRBV6-2 or TRBV6-3 and TRBJ2-3; a possible D gene is TRBD1 (6 bases). The length of the CDR3 is 14 residues. Germline CDR1 is MNHEY and CDR2 is SVGEGT. The germline V and J ends were trimmed by 2 bases and 2 bases, with 8 bases remaining between them. CDR3 DNA: TGTGCCAGCAGTTACGACAGGATCACAGATACGCAGTATTTT. Encoded protein: CASSYDRITDTQYF.

In its sample, this clonotype was seen a few times. The gene calls are TRBV20-1 and TRBJ2-1, with 14 bases aligning to TRBD2. Trimming took 0 bases from V and 13 from J; bases not matched to a gene: 5. CDR1 and CDR2 from the germline V gene are DFQATT and SNEGSKA (reference sequence). The CDR3 has 14 residues. The CDR3 region has the DNA TGCAGTGCTAGAGAGGCGACTAGCGGGGGGGGCCAGTTCTTC. Residues: CSAREATSGGGQFF.

The rearrangement uses TRBV12-3 or TRBV12-4 and TRBJ1-2, with a tentative D call TRBD1 (6 bases). The ends were cut back, 5 bases at V and 8 bases at J, with 15 bases in the middle. This CDR3 region has 13 residues. The CDR3 is CASSPGGHGGYTF. CDR3 sequence (DNA): TGTGCCAGCAGTCCTGGGGGGCACGGGGGCTACACCTTC.

In its sample, this clonotype was seen a few times. CDR3: CASSVGRDGSPEAFF. As DNA, the CDR3 is TGTGCCAGCAGCGTAGGAAGGGATGGGTCCCCTGAAGCTTTCTTT. V usage is TRBV9 and J usage is TRBJ1-1; D gene unclear. Germline loops: CDR1 SGDLS, CDR2 YYNGEE. This CDR3 comprises 15 residues. V was trimmed by 0 bases and J by 6 bases, leaving 15 bases between them.

This clonotype was detected a few times. The chain uses TRBV7-3 and TRBJ2-1, with D unresolved. The CDR3 consists of 15 residues. V was trimmed by 6 bases and J by 0 bases, leaving 12 bases between them. CDR1 is SGHTA, CDR2 FQGTGA, per germline. The CDR3 spells CASSRGSSSYNEQFF. The CDR3 region has the DNA TGTGCCAGCAGTCGAGGCTCGAGCTCCTACAATGAGCAGTTCTTC.

The genes are TRBV7-2 and TRBJ2-1; D is uncertain. Germline V gene sequence: CDR1 SGHTA, CDR2 FQGNSA. The CDR3 totals 12 residues. Trimming took off 1 base at V and 9 bases at J, with 7 bases between the two ends. The CDR3 bases are TGTGCCAGCAGCTTAGTTTCTCCTGAGCAGTTCTTC. As protein: CASSLVSPEQFF. The full variable domain, completed using reference TRBV7-2 and TRBJ2-1, is GAGVSQSPSNKVTEKGKDVELRCDPISGHTALYWYRQSLGQGLEFLIYFQGNSAPDKSGLPSDRFSAERTGGSVSTLTIQRTQQEDSAVYLCASSLVSPEQFFGPGTRLTVL.